Sequencing of this T cell receptor (beta chain) was carried out in a study of CD4+ T cells in melanoma. Findings and limits, study-wide: CD8+ T cell, macrophage and B cell function reportedly correlated with neoantigen-specific CD4+ T cells. In melanoma, neoantigen-specific CD4+ T cells reportedly differed in differentiation state.

The data were produced by immunoSEQ multiplex PCR, yet TCRdb's version contains in-frame clones alone and is incomplete. The data hold more than 13,000 clones, with approximately 62% observed a single time. The V and J ends lost 4 bases and 4 bases respectively, with 11 bases between them. The germline gives CDR1 SGDLS, CDR2 YYNGEE. The CDR3 contains 14 residues. Of note for this clone: The antigen is unknown.

Sequenced material: cells from a culture (not recorded whether cultured in vitro). This receptor was identified in a human donor with melanoma. The chain uses TRBV9 and TRBJ2-2; weak D call: TRBD2 (5 bases). In nucleotides, the CDR3 is TGTGCCAGCAGCCCGACTACCTTCACCGGGGAGCTGTTTTTT. Amino acid sequence: CASSPTTFTGELFF. The full variable domain, completed using reference TRBV9 and TRBJ2-2, is DSGVTQTPKHLITATGQRVTLRCSPRSGDLSVYWYQQSLDQGLQFLIQYYNGEERAKGNILERFSAQQFPDLHSELNLSSLELGDSALYFCASSPTTFTGELFFGEGSRLTVL.